The sequence of this T cell receptor beta chain was determined in a study of CD8+CD57+ T cells in acquired aplastic anemia. Study details: Mean DNA quantity obtained from sorted CD4+ and CD8+ cells was 3 to 4 ug. Overall study results and limits: Patient and control CD8+ Simpson's diversity was not significantly different. Over 25 CD8+ CDR3 sequences occurred in both the patients and the controls.

The study profiled TCR beta VDJ and CDR3 using genomic DNA as template. TCRdb independently ran MiXCR on the reads; one entry per CDR3 protein. The table lists a few hundred thousand distinct CDR3 sequences, 82% of them singletons. As for this clonotype: Its antigen is as yet unknown.

Sequencing involved patients with CD8+CD57+ cell expansion previously shown by flow cytometry. Each of the patients presented with severe acquired aplastic anemia. Trimming took 5 bases from V and 10 from J; bases not matched to a gene: 18. The CDR3 runs to 16 residues. Germline values: CDR1 SGHTA, CDR2 FQGNSA. This clonotype was obtained from a human donor with aplastic anemia. Sequenced: sorted CD4+, CD8+, or CD8+CD57+ T cells (not recorded which) from PBMCs. The chain links TRBV7-2 to TRBJ1-2; 8 nucleotides line up with TRBD1. CDR3 residues: CASSLETGDSSHLYTF. Written as DNA, the CDR3 is TGTGCCAGCAGCCTCGAGACAGGGGACAGTTCACACCTCTACACCTTC.